The 11 T cell receptor beta chains reported below all come from one sample, sequenced in a study of T cells in Graves' hyperthyroidism and ophthalmopathy. Authors of the study amplified TCR beta CDR3 regions from RNA transcripts. During a first-round RT-PCR of the TCR CDR3, the HTBI primer set was used. TCRdb itself ran the multiplex PCR reads through MiXCR, one entry per CDR3 protein. This sample yields around 350,000 distinct CDR3 sequences, of which about a sixth are seen a single time; 34% belongs to the top ten. What was sequenced was blood. Receptor source: a woman between 25 and 40 years old with Graves' hyperthyroidism that later progressed to Graves' ophthalmopathy.

This clonotype has ten or more counts. The CDR3 bases are TGCAGTGCTAGAGAGTGGGGTACTAGCGGTTACAATGAGCAGTTCTTC. It encodes CSAREWGTSGYNEQFF. The chain has TRBV20-1 and TRBJ2-1; 8 positions agree with TRBD2. Trimming removed 0 bases from V and 4 bases from J; junction bases left unmatched: 8. Germline CDR1 is DFQATT and CDR2 is SNEGSKA (reference sequence). There are 16 residues in the CDR3.

This clonotype was counted ten times or more. This chain joins TRBV10-3 and TRBJ2-2; TRBD2 aligns across 10 bases. Trimming at V came to 5 bases and at J to 10 bases, leaving 7 bases not matched to a gene. The V gene's germline CDR1 is ENHRY and CDR2 SYGVKD. This CDR3 region has 14 residues. The CDR3 nucleotides read TGTGCCATCAGTCAAGCGGGAGGGCTGGCGGAGCTGTTTTTT. It codes for CAISQAGGLAELFF.

This clonotype was recorded many times. The chain combines TRBV11-1 with TRBJ2-2; no firm D call. The V gene lost 3 bases and the J gene lost 4 bases, with 9 bases spanning the gap. The germline V gene encodes CDR1 SGHAT and CDR2 FQDESV (reference sequence). The CDR3 runs to 14 residues. The CDR3 protein is CASSLTGLTGELFF. CDR3 sequence (DNA): TGTGCCAGCAGCTTGACGGGTCTCACCGGGGAGCTGTTTTTT.

This clonotype was seen many times. CDR3 protein: CASKLATSSYEQYF. CDR3 bases: TGTGCCAGCAAACTAGCGACAAGCTCCTACGAGCAGTACTTC. The chain is built from TRBV2 and TRBJ2-7; TRBD2 aligns across 7 bases. Trimming removed 7 bases from V and 0 bases from J; junction bases left unmatched: 6. Germline CDR1 SNHLY, CDR2 FYNNEI. This CDR3 has 14 residues.

In its sample, this clonotype was seen many times. The chain employs TRBV28 and TRBJ2-1, with 7 bases that match TRBD1. J gave up 10 bases and V 9 bases, and 18 bases lay outside the gene matches. CDR3 length: 15 residues. Germline V gives CDR1 MDHEN, CDR2 SYDVKM. The CDR3 DNA reads as TGTGCCAGTAGCCTATTCCGGGACAGCTTGGCGGAGCAGTTCTTC. It codes for CASSLFRDSLAEQFF.

This clonotype was detected ten times or more. The chain combines TRBV28 with TRBJ2-3, with D unresolved. Between the trimmed V and J ends, which lost 3 bases and 0 bases, there was a span of 7 bases. The CDR3 contains 14 residues. Germline values: CDR1 MDHEN, CDR2 SYDVKM. The DNA of the CDR3 is TGTGCCAGCAGTTTGATCTCTAGCACAGATACGCAGTATTTT. Translated: CASSLISSTDTQYF.

This clonotype was observed many times. This sequence joins TRBV28 and TRBJ1-1, with 8 bases that match TRBD1. J lost 8 bases, V lost 2 bases, and 4 bases had no gene match. The V gene's germline CDR1 is MDHEN and CDR2 SYDVKM. The CDR3 loop spans 13 amino acids. The CDR3 nucleotides read TGTGCCAGCAGTTTAGGGACAGGCGAAGAAGCTTTCTTT. Translated, it gives CASSLGTGEEAFF.

The chain carries TRBV28 and TRBJ1-6; 8 bases map to TRBD1. J was trimmed by 8 bases and V by 8 bases; bases with no gene match: 8. This CDR3 has 14 residues. Germline V CDR1 and CDR2: MDHEN, SYDVKM. The CDR3 sequence is CASGNRGFDSPLHF. The CDR3 DNA follows: TGTGCCAGCGGAAACAGGGGGTTCGATTCACCCCTCCACTTT.

This clonotype showed up many times. V gene TRBV2 combines with J gene TRBJ2-7; D perhaps matches TRBD1 (6 bases). The V gene lost 10 bases and the J gene lost 0 bases, with 13 bases spanning the gap. The CDR3 runs 13 residues. Germline CDR1 reads SNHLY; CDR2 reads FYNNEI. The CDR3, as DNA: TGTGCCACGACTTGGGACATCTCCTACGAGCAGTACTTC. It codes for CATTWDISYEQYF.

This clonotype was seen at least ten times. The chain links TRBV10-2 to TRBJ1-1; D may be TRBD1 (5 bases). Germline V gene sequence: CDR1 WSHSY, CDR2 SAAADI. This CDR3 has 15 amino acids. V lost 2 bases to trimming and J lost 0 bases, with 10 bases between them. Here the CDR3 reads CASSEGPGMNTEAFF. CDR3 nucleotide sequence: TGCGCCAGCAGTGAGGGCCCAGGGATGAACACTGAAGCTTTCTTT.

This clonotype was recorded many times. The chain joins TRBV2 to TRBJ1-1; D is ambiguous. CDR3 length: 13 residues. Germline V gene data show CDR1 as SNHLY and CDR2 as FYNNEI. Trimming stripped 7 bases from V and 0 bases from J, with 9 bases between. The CDR3 DNA follows: TGTGCCAGCACCAGCATCATGAACACTGAAGCTTTCTTT. It yields the protein CASTSIMNTEAFF.